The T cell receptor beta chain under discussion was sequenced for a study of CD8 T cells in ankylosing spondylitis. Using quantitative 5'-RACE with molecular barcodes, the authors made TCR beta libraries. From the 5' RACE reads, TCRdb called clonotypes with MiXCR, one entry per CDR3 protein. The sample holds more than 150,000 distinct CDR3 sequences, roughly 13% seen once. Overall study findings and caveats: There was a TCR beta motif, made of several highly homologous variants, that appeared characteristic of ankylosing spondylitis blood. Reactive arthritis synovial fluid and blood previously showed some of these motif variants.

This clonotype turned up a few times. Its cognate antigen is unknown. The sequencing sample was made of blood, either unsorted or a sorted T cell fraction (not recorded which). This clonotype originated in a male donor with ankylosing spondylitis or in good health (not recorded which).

The CDR3 spells CASSDLEKLFF. The CDR3 DNA reads as TGTGCCAGCAGCGATCTTGAAAAACTGTTTTTT. The gene calls are TRBV4-2 and TRBJ1-4; no reliable D call. Germline CDR1 and CDR2: LGHNA and YNFKEQ. This CDR3 is built from 11 residues. V lost 5 bases, J lost 7 bases, and 5 bases lay in between.